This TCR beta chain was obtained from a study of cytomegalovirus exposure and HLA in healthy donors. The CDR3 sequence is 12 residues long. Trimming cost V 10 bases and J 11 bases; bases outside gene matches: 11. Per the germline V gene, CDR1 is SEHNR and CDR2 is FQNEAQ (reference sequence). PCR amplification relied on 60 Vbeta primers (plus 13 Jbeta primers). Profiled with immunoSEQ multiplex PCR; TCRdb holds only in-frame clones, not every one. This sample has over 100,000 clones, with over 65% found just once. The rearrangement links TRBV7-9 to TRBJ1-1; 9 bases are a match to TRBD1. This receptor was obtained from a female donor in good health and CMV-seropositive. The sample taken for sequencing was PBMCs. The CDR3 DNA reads TGTGCCACCATCCCCGGGACAGGGAGCGCTTTCTTT. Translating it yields CATIPGTGSAFF.